These T cell receptor beta chains were read from a single sample in a study of identical twins. MiXCR, run by TCRdb on the 5' RACE reads, gives a single entry per CDR3 protein. The table records more than 400,000 distinct CDR3 sequences, 13% to 15% of them present only once. Another study also made use of these data, one on yellow fever vaccine responses in identical twins.

The material sequenced was CD4+ T cells sorted from blood. All receptors derive from a woman aged 18-29 years in good health. The CDR3 runs from the conserved cysteine through the conserved F or W. D genes are given only for firm matches. The size field is filled for only some rows; it gives once, few, many or a size class.

v_call: TRBV7-2; d_call: TRBD2; j_call: TRBJ2-2; clone_size: few; cdr3_nt: TGTGCCAGCAGCCTAGGAGGCGGGAGGACCAACACCGGGGAGCTGTTTTTT; cdr3_aa: CASSLGGGRTNTGELFF
v_call: TRBV11-2; d_call: .; j_call: TRBJ2-7; clone_size: few; cdr3_nt: TGTGCCAGCAGCTTAGAGGGAGGGCACAGGGCGAACCCAAACTACGAGCAGTACTTC; cdr3_aa: CASSLEGGHRANPNYEQYF
v_call: TRBV11-2; d_call: .; j_call: TRBJ2-1; clone_size: few; cdr3_nt: TGTGCCAGCAGCTGGCAGGAGCAGTTCTTC; cdr3_aa: CASSWQEQFF
v_call: TRBV4-1; d_call: .; j_call: TRBJ1-3; clone_size: many; cdr3_nt: TGCGCCAGCAGCCAAGTCCAACAGGGTGGAAACACCATATATTTT; cdr3_aa: CASSQVQQGGNTIYF
v_call: TRBV3-1; d_call: TRBD1; j_call: TRBJ2-3; clone_size: many; cdr3_nt: TGTGCCAGCAGCCCGACAGGGGGCGGAGATACGCAGTATTTT; cdr3_aa: CASSPTGGGDTQYF
v_call: TRBV5-1; d_call: .; j_call: TRBJ2-2; clone_size: .; cdr3_nt: TGCGCCAGCAGCCGAGACCCCGACCGAGCGAACACCGGGGAGCTGTTTTTT; cdr3_aa: CASSRDPDRANTGELFF
v_call: TRBV5-1; d_call: .; j_call: TRBJ2-1; clone_size: .; cdr3_nt: TGCGCCAGCAGCGCCGCCGGGACGGACTACAATGAGCAGTTCTTC; cdr3_aa: CASSAAGTDYNEQFF
v_call: TRBV20-1; d_call: .; j_call: TRBJ2-1; clone_size: few; cdr3_nt: TGCAGTGCCTCGGATAGGTACAATGAGCAGTTCTTC; cdr3_aa: CSASDRYNEQFF
v_call: TRBV6-1; d_call: TRBD1; j_call: TRBJ1-5; clone_size: few; cdr3_nt: TGTGCCAGCAGCCCTACAGGGGGCGGACAGCCCCAGCATTTT; cdr3_aa: CASSPTGGGQPQHF
v_call: TRBV20-1; d_call: .; j_call: TRBJ1-4; clone_size: .; cdr3_nt: TGCAGTGCTCCTGATCTGGGACCTACTACAACTAATGAAAAACTGTTTTTT; cdr3_aa: CSAPDLGPTTTNEKLFF
v_call: TRBV28; d_call: TRBD1; j_call: TRBJ1-4; clone_size: once; cdr3_nt: TGTGCCAGCACCAGAGGGCAGGGGGCGTTTGAAAAACTGTTTTTT; cdr3_aa: CASTRGQGAFEKLFF
v_call: TRBV5-1; d_call: TRBD1; j_call: TRBJ1-4; clone_size: many; cdr3_nt: TGCGCCAGCAGCTTGGACGAGGGGGCACGAGAAAAACTGTTTTTT; cdr3_aa: CASSLDEGAREKLFF
v_call: TRBV5-1; d_call: TRBD1; j_call: TRBJ1-2; clone_size: few; cdr3_nt: TGCGCCAGCAGCCCGGGGACAGGGCCGGCCGGCTACACCTTC; cdr3_aa: CASSPGTGPAGYTF
v_call: TRBV5-1; d_call: TRBD2; j_call: TRBJ2-2; clone_size: many; cdr3_nt: TGCGCCAGCAGCTTGTGGACTAGCGGGGCTACCGGGGAGCTGTTTTTT; cdr3_aa: CASSLWTSGATGELFF
v_call: TRBV7-9; d_call: .; j_call: TRBJ1-4; clone_size: few; cdr3_nt: TGTGCCAGCAGCCCAGGACTAGAGGAAAAACTGTTTTTT; cdr3_aa: CASSPGLEEKLFF
v_call: TRBV7-9; d_call: .; j_call: TRBJ2-1; clone_size: .; cdr3_nt: TGTGCCAGCAGCTTAGATAGTCTCCATGAGCAGTTCTTC; cdr3_aa: CASSLDSLHEQFF
v_call: TRBV28; d_call: .; j_call: TRBJ2-5; clone_size: .; cdr3_nt: TGTGCCAGCAAGGGGCAAGAGACCCAGTACTTC; cdr3_aa: CASKGQETQYF
v_call: TRBV29-1; d_call: .; j_call: TRBJ2-5; clone_size: few; cdr3_nt: TGCAGCGTTGAGGAAGCGGGTGGGCGAGAGACCCAGTACTTC; cdr3_aa: CSVEEAGGRETQYF
v_call: TRBV29-1; d_call: TRBD2; j_call: TRBJ2-3; clone_size: .; cdr3_nt: TGCAGCGTGACCGGGACTAGCGGGAGACTGGATACGCAGTATTTT; cdr3_aa: CSVTGTSGRLDTQYF
v_call: TRBV27; d_call: TRBD1; j_call: TRBJ1-1; clone_size: .; cdr3_nt: TGTGCCAGCACCCGAAGACAGGGTATGAACACTGAAGCTTTCTTT; cdr3_aa: CASTRRQGMNTEAFF
v_call: TRBV7-8; d_call: .; j_call: TRBJ2-3; clone_size: few; cdr3_nt: TGTGCCAGCAGCTTACTGGAGGGAGGAGACACGCAGTATTTT; cdr3_aa: CASSLLEGGDTQYF
v_call: TRBV27; d_call: .; j_call: TRBJ2-5; clone_size: .; cdr3_nt: TGTGCCAGCAGTAGGGATTGGGCGGCAGAGACCCAGTACTTC; cdr3_aa: CASSRDWAAETQYF
v_call: TRBV6-1; d_call: .; j_call: TRBJ1-5; clone_size: few; cdr3_nt: TGTGCCAGCAGACGAGGACGGCATAGCAATCAGCCCCAGCATTTT; cdr3_aa: CASRRGRHSNQPQHF
v_call: TRBV7-6; d_call: TRBD1; j_call: TRBJ1-6; clone_size: .; cdr3_nt: TGTGCCAGCAGCGACAGGGACACCTATGGACCCCTCCACTTT; cdr3_aa: CASSDRDTYGPLHF
v_call: TRBV6-1; d_call: .; j_call: TRBJ2-5; clone_size: few; cdr3_nt: TGTTCCGGGGAGCCGTGGGGGCGAGAGACCCAGTACTTC; cdr3_aa: CSGEPWGRETQYF
v_call: TRBV18; d_call: .; j_call: TRBJ1-5; clone_size: few; cdr3_nt: TGTGCCAGCTCTCAAACGTTTGGGTGGGAGAATCAGCCCCAGCATTTT; cdr3_aa: CASSQTFGWENQPQHF
v_call: TRBV5-4; d_call: TRBD2; j_call: TRBJ2-5; clone_size: few; cdr3_nt: TGTGCCAGCAGCATCAGGACTAGCGGATATCAAGAGACCCAGTACTTC; cdr3_aa: CASSIRTSGYQETQYF
v_call: TRBV3-1; d_call: .; j_call: TRBJ2-3; clone_size: .; cdr3_nt: TGTGCCAGCAGCCCCGGGGGAACCCGGGGTACGCAGTATTTT; cdr3_aa: CASSPGGTRGTQYF
v_call: TRBV3-1; d_call: .; j_call: TRBJ2-2; clone_size: few; cdr3_nt: TGTGCCAGCAGCCAAGATACCACCCGATTAAGCCGCGGGGAGCTGTTTTTT; cdr3_aa: CASSQDTTRLSRGELFF
v_call: TRBV19; d_call: .; j_call: TRBJ2-2; clone_size: .; cdr3_nt: TGTGCCAGTAAGGCGACGGGGCAGGCGAACACCGGGGAGCTGTTTTTT; cdr3_aa: CASKATGQANTGELFF
v_call: TRBV20-1; d_call: .; j_call: TRBJ2-3; clone_size: .; cdr3_nt: TGCAGTGCTCCCGGGGGACCCGGGGATACGCAGTATTTT; cdr3_aa: CSAPGGPGDTQYF
v_call: TRBV10-3; d_call: TRBD2; j_call: TRBJ2-4; clone_size: few; cdr3_nt: TGTGCCATCAGTTCGGGACTAGCGGGAGAATTAGGAACCAAAAACATTCAGTACTTC; cdr3_aa: CAISSGLAGELGTKNIQYF
v_call: TRBV20-1; d_call: TRBD1; j_call: TRBJ1-4; clone_size: .; cdr3_nt: TGCAGTGCTAGAGACCAGGGGGGAAAACTGTTTTTT; cdr3_aa: CSARDQGGKLFF
v_call: TRBV9; d_call: .; j_call: TRBJ1-6; clone_size: .; cdr3_nt: TGTGCCAGCAGTGCGATGGAGGGAGGGAATTCACCCCTCCACTTT; cdr3_aa: CASSAMEGGNSPLHF
v_call: TRBV6-5; d_call: TRBD1; j_call: TRBJ1-1; clone_size: .; cdr3_nt: TGTGCCAGCAGTACTAAGGGACAGAAGAACACTGAAGCTTTCTTT; cdr3_aa: CASSTKGQKNTEAFF